The T cell receptor beta chain under discussion was sequenced for a study of shared clonotypes between healthy human individuals. Study background: Donors, aged 18 to 49, were a couple of women and a few men. Study-level results: Among the subsets, naive ones generally showed larger estimated richness than memory ones. Limitation of the genetic and exposure-history diversity represented came from the few donors.

In the case of this clone: The antigen is not known.

Germline V gives CDR1 WSHSY, CDR2 SAAADI. The CDR3 runs 14 residues. V lost 4 bases, J lost 2 bases, and 2 bases stayed unmatched. In the authors' workflow: There were no quality scores in the junction-only immunoSEQ sequences, so filtering differed. Assay: immunoSEQ multiplex PCR; the TCRdb copy retains only in-frame clones and omits some. V, J and clone size reflect that table, while D and trimming were determined from the DNA. The sample shows about 79,000 clones, under 65% of them seen only once. Sequencing input: memory CD8+ T cells sorted from blood. Subset given: CD45RO+ cells pooled with CCR7-negative TemRA cells. This chain joins TRBV10-2 and TRBJ2-7; 10 nucleotides match TRBD1. This TCR derives from a man aged 25-40 years in good health. The CDR3 spells CASSGTGGTYEQYF. The CDR3 nucleotides read TGCGCCAGCAGTGGGACAGGGGGAACCTACGAGCAGTACTTC.